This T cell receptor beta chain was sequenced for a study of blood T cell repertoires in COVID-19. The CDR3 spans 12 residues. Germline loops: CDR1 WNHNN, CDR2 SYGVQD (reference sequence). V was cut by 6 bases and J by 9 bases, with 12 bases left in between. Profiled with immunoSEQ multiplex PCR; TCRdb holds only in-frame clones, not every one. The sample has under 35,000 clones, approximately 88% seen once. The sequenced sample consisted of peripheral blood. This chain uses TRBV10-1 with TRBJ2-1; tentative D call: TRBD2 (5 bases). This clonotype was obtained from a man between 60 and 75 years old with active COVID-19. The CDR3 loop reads CASSGSVGEQFF. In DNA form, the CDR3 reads TGCGCCAGCAGCGGTAGCGTGGGTGAGCAGTTCTTC.